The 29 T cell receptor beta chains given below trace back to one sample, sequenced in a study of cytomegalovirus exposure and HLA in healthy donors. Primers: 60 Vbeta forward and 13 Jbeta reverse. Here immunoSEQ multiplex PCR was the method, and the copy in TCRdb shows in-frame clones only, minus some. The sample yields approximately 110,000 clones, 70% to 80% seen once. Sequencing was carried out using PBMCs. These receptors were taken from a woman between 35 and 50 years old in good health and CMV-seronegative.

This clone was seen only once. The CDR3 coding sequence is TGTGCCAGCAGCTTTACACTAGCGGGATACCACGAGCAGTACTTC. Its translation is CASSFTLAGYHEQYF. The V and J genes are TRBV11-3 and TRBJ2-7, with TRBD2 matching 10 bases. This CDR3 comprises 15 residues. V gave up 3 bases and J gave up 5 bases; unmatched junction bases: 7. Germline lookup yields CDR1 SGHNT and CDR2 YENEEA.

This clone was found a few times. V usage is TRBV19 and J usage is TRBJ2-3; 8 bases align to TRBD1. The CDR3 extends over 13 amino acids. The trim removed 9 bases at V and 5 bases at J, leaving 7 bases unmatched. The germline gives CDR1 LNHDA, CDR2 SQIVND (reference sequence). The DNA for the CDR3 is TGTGCCAGCCGGACAGGGCTGGGAGATACGCAGTATTTT. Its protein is CASRTGLGDTQYF.

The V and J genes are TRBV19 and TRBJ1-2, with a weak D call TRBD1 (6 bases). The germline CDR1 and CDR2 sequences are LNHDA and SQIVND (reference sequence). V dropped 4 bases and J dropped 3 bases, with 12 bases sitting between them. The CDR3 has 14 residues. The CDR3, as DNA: TGTGCCAGTAGTAAAGACAGGACATACTATGGCTACACCTTC. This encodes CASSKDRTYYGYTF.

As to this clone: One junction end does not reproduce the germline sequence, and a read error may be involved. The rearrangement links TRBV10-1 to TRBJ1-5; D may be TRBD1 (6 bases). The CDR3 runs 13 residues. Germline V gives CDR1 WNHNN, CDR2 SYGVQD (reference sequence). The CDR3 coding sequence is TGCGCCAGCAGCGAGTACAGGGATCAGCCCCAGCATTTT. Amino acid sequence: CASSEYRDQPQHF.

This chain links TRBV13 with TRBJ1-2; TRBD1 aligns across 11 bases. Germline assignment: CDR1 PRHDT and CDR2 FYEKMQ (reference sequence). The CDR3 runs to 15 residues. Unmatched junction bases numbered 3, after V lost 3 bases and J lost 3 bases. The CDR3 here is CASSLGQGVDYGYTF. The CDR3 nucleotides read TGTGCCAGCAGCTTGGGACAGGGGGTAGACTATGGCTACACCTTC.

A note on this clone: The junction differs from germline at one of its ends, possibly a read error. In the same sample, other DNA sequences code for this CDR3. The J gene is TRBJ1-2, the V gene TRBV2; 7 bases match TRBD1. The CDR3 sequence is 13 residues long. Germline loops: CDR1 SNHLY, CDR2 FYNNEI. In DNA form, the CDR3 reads TGTGCCAGCAGCGAAGACAGGGAAGGCGGCTACACCTTC. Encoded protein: CASSEDREGGYTF.

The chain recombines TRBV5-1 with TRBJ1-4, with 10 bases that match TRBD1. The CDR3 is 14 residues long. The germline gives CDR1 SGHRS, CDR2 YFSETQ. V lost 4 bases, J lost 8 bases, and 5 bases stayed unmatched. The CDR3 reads CASSTDRGEEKLFF. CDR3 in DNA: TGCGCCAGCAGCACGGACAGGGGGGAGGAAAAACTGTTTTTT.

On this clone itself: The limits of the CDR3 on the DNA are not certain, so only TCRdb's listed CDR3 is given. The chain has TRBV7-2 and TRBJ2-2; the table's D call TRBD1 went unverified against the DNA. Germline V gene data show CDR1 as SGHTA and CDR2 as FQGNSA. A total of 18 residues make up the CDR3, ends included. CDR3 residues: CASSLFLSVGQNTGELFF.

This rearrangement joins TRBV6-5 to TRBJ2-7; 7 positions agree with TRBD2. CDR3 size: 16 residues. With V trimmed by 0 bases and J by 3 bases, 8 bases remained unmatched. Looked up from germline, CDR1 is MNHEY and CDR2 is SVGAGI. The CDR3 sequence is CASSYSWTSSFYEQYF. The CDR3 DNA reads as TGTGCCAGCAGTTACTCATGGACTAGTTCATTCTACGAGCAGTACTTC.

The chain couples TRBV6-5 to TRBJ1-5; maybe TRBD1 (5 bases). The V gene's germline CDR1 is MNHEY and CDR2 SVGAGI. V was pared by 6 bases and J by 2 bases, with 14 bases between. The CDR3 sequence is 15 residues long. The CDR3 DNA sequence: TGTGCCAGCAGCACAGAAGGGGTGGGCAATCAGCCCCAGCATTTT. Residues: CASSTEGVGNQPQHF.

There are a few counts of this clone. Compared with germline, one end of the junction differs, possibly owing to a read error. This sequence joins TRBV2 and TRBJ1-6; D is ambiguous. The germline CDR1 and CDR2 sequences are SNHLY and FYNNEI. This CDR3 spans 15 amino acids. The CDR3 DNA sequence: TGTGCCAGCTGTGACCGGAGCTCCTATAATTCACCCCTCCACTTT. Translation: CASCDRSSYNSPLHF. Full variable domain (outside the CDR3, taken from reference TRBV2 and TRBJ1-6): EPEVTQTPSHQVTQMGQEVILRCVPISNHLYFYWYRQILGQKVEFLVSFYNNEISEKSEIFDDQFSVERPDGSNFTLKIRSTKLEDSAMYFCASCDRSSYNSPLHFGNGTRLTVT.

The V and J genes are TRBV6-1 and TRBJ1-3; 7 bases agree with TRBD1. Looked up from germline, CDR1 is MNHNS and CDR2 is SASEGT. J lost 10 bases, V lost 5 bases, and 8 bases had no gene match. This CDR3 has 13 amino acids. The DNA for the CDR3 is TGTGCCAGCAGTAGATTAGGGGGCGCGACCATATATTTT. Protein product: CASSRLGGATIYF.

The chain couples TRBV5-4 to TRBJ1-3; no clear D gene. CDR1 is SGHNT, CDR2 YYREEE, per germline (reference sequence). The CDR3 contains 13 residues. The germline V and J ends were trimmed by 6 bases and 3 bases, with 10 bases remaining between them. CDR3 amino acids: CASTTGSGNTIYF. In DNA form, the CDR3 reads TGTGCCAGCACAACCGGGAGTGGAAACACCATATATTTT.

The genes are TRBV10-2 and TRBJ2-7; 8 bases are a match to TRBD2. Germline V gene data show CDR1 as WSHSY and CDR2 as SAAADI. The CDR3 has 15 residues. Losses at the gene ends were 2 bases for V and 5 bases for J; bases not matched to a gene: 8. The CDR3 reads CASSEGGGGTNEQYF. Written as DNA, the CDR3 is TGCGCCAGCAGTGAGGGTGGCGGGGGGACCAACGAGCAGTACTTC.

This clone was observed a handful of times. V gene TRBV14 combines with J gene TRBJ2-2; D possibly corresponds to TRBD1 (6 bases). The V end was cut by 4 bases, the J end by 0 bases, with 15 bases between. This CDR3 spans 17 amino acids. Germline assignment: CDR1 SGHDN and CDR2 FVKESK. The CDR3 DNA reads TGTGCCAGCAGCCGACGCCTGGACAGCGCGAACACCGGGGAGCTGTTTTTT. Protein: CASSRRLDSANTGELFF.

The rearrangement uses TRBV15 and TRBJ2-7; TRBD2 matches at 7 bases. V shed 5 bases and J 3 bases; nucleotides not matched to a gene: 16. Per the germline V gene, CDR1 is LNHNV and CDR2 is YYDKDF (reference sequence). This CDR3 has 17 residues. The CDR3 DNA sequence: TGTGCCACCAGCCCTAGGTTAGGGAGCGGGGAACTCTACGAGCAGTACTTC. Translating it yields CATSPRLGSGELYEQYF.

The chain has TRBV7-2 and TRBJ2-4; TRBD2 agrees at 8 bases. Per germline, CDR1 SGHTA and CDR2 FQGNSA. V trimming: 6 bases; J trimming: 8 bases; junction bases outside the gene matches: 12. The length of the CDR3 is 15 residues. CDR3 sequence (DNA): TGTGCCAGCAGGGACGGGGGGGGTTTGAAGGACATTCAGTACTTC. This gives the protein CASRDGGGLKDIQYF.

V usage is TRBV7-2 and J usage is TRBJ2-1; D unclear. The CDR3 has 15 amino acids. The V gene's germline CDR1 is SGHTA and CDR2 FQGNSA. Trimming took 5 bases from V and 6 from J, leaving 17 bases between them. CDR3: CASSRGSSTTNEQFF. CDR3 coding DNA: TGTGCCAGCAGCCGTGGGTCGTCTACTACCAATGAGCAGTTCTTC.

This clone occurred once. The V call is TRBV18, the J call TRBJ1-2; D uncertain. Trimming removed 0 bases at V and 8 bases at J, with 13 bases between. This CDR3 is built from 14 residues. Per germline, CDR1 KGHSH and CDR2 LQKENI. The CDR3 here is CASSPPVTGSGYTF. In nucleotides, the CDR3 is TGTGCCAGCTCACCACCGGTGACCGGGAGCGGCTACACCTTC.

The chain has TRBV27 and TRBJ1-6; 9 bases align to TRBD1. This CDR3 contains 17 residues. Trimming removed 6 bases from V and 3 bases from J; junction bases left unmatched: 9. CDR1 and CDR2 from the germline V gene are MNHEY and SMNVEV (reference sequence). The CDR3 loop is CASSQDRGPFYNSPLHF. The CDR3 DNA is TGTGCCAGCAGCCAGGACAGGGGCCCCTTCTATAATTCACCCCTCCACTTT.

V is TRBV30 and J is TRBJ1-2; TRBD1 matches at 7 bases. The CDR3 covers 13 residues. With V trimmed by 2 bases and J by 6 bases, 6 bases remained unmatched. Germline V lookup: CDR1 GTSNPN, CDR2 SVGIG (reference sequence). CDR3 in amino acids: CAWSTDRADGYTF. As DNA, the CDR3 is TGTGCCTGGAGTACAGACAGGGCTGATGGCTACACCTTC.

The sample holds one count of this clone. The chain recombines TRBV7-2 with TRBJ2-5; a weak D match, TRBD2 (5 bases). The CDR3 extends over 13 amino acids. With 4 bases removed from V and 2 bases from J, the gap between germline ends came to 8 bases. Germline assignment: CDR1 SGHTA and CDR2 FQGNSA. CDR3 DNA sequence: TGTGCCAGCAGCTCCGACTATCAAGAGACCCAGTACTTC. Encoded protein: CASSSDYQETQYF.

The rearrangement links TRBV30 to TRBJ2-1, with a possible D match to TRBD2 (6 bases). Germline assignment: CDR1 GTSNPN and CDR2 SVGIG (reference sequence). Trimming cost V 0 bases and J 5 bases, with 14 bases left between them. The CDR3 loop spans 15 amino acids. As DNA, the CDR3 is TGTGCCTGGAGTGTAAGGAGGGCCCTCAACAATGAGCAGTTCTTC. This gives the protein CAWSVRRALNNEQFF.

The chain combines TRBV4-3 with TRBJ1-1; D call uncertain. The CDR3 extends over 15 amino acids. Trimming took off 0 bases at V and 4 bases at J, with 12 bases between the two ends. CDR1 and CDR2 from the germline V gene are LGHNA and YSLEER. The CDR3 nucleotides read TGCGCCAGCAGCCAAGATCTCAGCCGGGGCACTGAAGCTTTCTTT. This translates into CASSQDLSRGTEAFF.

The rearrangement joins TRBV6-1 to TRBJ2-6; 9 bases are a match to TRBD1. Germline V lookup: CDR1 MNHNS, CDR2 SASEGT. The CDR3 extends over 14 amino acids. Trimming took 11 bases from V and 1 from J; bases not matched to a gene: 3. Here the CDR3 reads CAGDRGSGANVLTF. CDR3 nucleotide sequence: TGTGCCGGAGACAGGGGGTCTGGGGCCAACGTCCTGACTTTC.

The CDR3 DNA reads TGTGCCAGCGGGGGGTTAGCCAAAAACATTCAGTACTTC. As protein: CASGGLAKNIQYF. The chain joins TRBV2 to TRBJ2-4, with a weak D call TRBD2 (6 bases). CDR1 SNHLY and CDR2 FYNNEI come from the germline V gene. The CDR3 extends over 13 amino acids. Trimming stripped 8 bases from V and 0 bases from J, with 8 bases between.

The CDR3 is CASSLASAYNEQFF. DNA of the CDR3: TGTGCCAGTAGTCTCGCCAGCGCCTACAATGAGCAGTTCTTC. This chain joins TRBV19 and TRBJ2-1, with D uncertain. This CDR3 has 14 amino acids. V lost 5 bases and J lost 2, with 10 bases in between. CDR1 and CDR2 from the germline V gene are LNHDA and SQIVND (reference sequence).

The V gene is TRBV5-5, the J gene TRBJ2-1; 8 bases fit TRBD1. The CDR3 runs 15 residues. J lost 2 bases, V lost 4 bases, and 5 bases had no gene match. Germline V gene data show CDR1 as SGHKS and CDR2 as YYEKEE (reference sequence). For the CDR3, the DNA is TGTGCCAGCAGCGTCGGGACAGGAACCTACAATGAGCAGTTCTTC. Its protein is CASSVGTGTYNEQFF.

The DNA of the CDR3 is TGCGCCAGCAGCCCCAGGACAGGGGGGGGTTACGAGCAGTACTTC. It encodes CASSPRTGGGYEQYF. This sequence joins TRBV5-1 and TRBJ2-7, with 10 bases that match TRBD1. V dropped 4 bases and J dropped 4; count of bases not matched to a gene: 8. The CDR3 covers 15 residues. Per the germline V gene, CDR1 is SGHRS and CDR2 is YFSETQ.